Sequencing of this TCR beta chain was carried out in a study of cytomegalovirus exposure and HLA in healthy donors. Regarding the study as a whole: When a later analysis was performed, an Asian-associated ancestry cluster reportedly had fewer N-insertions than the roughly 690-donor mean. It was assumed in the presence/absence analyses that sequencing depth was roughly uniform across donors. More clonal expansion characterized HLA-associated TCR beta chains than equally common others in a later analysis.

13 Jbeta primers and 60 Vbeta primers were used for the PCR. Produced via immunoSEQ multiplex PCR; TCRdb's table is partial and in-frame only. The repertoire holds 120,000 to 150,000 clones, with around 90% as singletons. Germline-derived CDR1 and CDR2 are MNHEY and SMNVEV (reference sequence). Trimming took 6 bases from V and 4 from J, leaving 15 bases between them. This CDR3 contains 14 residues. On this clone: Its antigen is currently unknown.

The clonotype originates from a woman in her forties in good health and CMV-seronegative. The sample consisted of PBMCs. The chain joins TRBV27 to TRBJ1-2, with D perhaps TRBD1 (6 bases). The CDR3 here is CASRGTWGPYGYTF. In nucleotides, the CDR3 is TGTGCCAGCAGAGGGACATGGGGCCCCTATGGCTACACCTTC.